The clone carrying this T cell receptor (beta chain) was found many times. Its matching antigen is unknown. The source of the sample is a study of CD8 T cells in ankylosing spondylitis. The V gene's germline CDR1 is SGHRS and CDR2 YFSETQ. Losses at the gene ends were 0 bases for V and 3 bases for J; bases not matched to a gene: 1. This CDR3 contains 16 residues. Regarding the study as a whole: Disease-associated clonotypes exhibited CD8+ identity and were relatively infrequent in peripheral blood. Reported data indicate significant enrichment of disease-linked clones within matched ankylosing spondylitis synovial fluid. Earlier studies detected some motif variants in reactive arthritis synovial fluid and blood.

Quantitative barcoded 5'-RACE was used to prepare TCR beta libraries. TCRdb ran MiXCR on the 5' RACE reads and lists one entry per CDR3 protein. The profile shows about 220,000 distinct CDR3 sequences, 8% to 11% of them singletons. The chain recombines TRBV5-1 with TRBJ2-2, with 11 positions matching TRBD1. The receptor comes from a male donor with ankylosing spondylitis or in good health (not recorded which). The sequenced material came from blood, either unsorted or a sorted T cell fraction (not recorded which). This chain's CDR3 is CASSLGTGGYTGELFF. In DNA form, the CDR3 reads TGCGCCAGCAGCTTGGGGACAGGGGGCTACACCGGGGAGCTGTTTTTT.